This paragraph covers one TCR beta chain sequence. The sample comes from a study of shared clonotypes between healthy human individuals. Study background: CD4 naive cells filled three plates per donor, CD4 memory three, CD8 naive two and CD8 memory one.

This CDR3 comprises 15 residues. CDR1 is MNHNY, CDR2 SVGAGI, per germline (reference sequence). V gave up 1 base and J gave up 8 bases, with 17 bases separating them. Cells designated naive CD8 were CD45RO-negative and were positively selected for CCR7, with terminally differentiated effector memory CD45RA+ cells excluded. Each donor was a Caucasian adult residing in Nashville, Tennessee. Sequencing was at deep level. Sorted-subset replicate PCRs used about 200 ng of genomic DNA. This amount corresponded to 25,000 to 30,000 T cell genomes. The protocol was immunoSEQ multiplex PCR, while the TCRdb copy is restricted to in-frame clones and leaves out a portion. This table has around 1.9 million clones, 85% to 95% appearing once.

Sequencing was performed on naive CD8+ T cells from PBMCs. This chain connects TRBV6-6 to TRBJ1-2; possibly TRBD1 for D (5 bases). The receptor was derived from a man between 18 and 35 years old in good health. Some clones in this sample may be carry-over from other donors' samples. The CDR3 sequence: CASSYLTGGGEGYTF. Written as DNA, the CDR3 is TGTGCCAGCAGTTACTTAACGGGGGGAGGAGAAGGCTACACCTTC.